This T cell receptor (beta chain) comes out of a study of cytomegalovirus exposure and HLA in healthy donors. Whole-study results and caveats: A likely sequencing artifact accounted for one observed cluster of highly shared sequence variants. In a later analysis, at a false discovery rate of 0.05, 15,000 to 20,000 TCR beta sequences were associated with HLA alleles.

The CDR3 has 16 residues. From germline, CDR1 is SGHVS and CDR2 FQNEAQ. The V segment lost 0 bases and the J segment 2 bases; nucleotides outside the gene matches: 7. The PCR contained 60 Vbeta and 13 Jbeta primers. The repertoire was sequenced with immunoSEQ multiplex PCR; TCRdb's copy has only in-frame clones and lacks some. The table has 180,000 or so clones, roughly 82% seen once; the top ten hold about 1.5%. About this clone: Its antigen is unidentified.

The genes are TRBV7-8 and TRBJ2-7; 7 bases agree with TRBD1. This sequence was found in a man aged 40-49 years in good health and CMV-seronegative. Sequencing was done on a sample of PBMCs. CDR3 residues: CASSLAPGTAAYEQYF. The CDR3 DNA follows: TGTGCCAGCAGCTTAGCCCCCGGGACAGCGGCCTACGAGCAGTACTTC.